What follows describes a single T cell receptor (beta chain). Its antigen is unknown. The data were taken from a study of graft-versus-host responses after intestinal transplantation. Study context: Transplants were multivisceral, liver-intestinal, or isolated intestinal.

Sequenced by immunoSEQ multiplex PCR; TCRdb stores in-frame clones only, minus some. Altogether roughly 80,000 clones are present, over 75% being singletons, with the ten largest covering around 7.8%. J was trimmed by 3 bases and V by 3 bases; bases with no gene match: 4. The CDR3 consists of 17 residues. CDR1 SGHKS and CDR2 YYEKEE come from the germline V gene (reference sequence). This chain links TRBV5-5 with TRBJ2-2; 14 nucleotides align to TRBD2. The TCR sequence derives from a human donor who was the organ donor for an intestinal transplant. Material: unstimulated CD8+ T cells sorted from spleen or lymph node cells, obtained before transplant. The CDR3 coding sequence is TGTGCCAGCAGCTCGGGACTAGCGGGGGTTTACACCGGGGAGCTGTTTTTT. Residues: CASSSGLAGVYTGELFF.